The clone carrying this T cell receptor (beta chain) was seen a handful of times. The data were produced by immunoSEQ multiplex PCR, yet TCRdb's version contains in-frame clones alone and is incomplete. The table lists just over 150,000 clones, roughly 90% of them singletons. There are 15 residues in the CDR3. Per the germline V gene, CDR1 is KGHSH and CDR2 is LQKENI. The V and J ends lost 3 bases and 3 bases respectively, with 15 bases between them. This sample was taken from a study of T cell responses to AZD1222 COVID-19 vaccine. The material was peripheral blood, obtained 28 days after the second AZD1222 dose. The origin of this receptor is an adult who received the AZD1222 COVID-19 vaccine. The J gene is TRBJ2-7, the V gene TRBV18; perhaps TRBD2 as D (6 bases). CDR3: CASSPGTRRDYEQYF. The DNA of the CDR3 is TGTGCCAGCTCACCCGGGACTCGGCGAGACTACGAGCAGTACTTC.